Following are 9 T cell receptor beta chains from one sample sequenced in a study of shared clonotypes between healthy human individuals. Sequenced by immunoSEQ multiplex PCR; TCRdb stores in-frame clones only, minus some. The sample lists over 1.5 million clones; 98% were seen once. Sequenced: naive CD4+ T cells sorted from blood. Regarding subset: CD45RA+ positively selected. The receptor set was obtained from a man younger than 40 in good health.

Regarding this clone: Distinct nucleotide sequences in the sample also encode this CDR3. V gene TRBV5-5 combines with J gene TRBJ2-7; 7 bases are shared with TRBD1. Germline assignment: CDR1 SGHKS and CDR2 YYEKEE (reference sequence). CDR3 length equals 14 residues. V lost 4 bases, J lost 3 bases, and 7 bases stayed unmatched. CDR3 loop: CASSIGTANYEQYF. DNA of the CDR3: TGTGCCAGCAGCATAGGGACAGCCAACTACGAGCAGTACTTC.

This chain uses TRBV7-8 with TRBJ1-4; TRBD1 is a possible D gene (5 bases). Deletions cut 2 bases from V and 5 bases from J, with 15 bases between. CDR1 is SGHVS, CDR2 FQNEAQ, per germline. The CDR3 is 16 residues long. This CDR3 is CASSLRHRDRNEKLFF. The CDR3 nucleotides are TGTGCCAGCAGCTTACGGCACCGGGACCGGAATGAAAAACTGTTTTTT.

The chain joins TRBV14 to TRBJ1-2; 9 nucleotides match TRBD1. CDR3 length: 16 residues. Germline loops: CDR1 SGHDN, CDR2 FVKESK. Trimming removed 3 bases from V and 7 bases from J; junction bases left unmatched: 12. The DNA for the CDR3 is TGTGCCAGCAGCCACAGCCTGGGACAGGGAGTCTCTGGCTACACCTTC. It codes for CASSHSLGQGVSGYTF.

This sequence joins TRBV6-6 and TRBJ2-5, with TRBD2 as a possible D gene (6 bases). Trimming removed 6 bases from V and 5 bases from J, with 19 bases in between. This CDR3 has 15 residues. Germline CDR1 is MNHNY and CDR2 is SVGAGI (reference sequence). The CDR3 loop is CASRDRGTAVETQYF. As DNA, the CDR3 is TGTGCCAGCAGGGACCGGGGGACGGCTGTCGAGACCCAGTACTTC.

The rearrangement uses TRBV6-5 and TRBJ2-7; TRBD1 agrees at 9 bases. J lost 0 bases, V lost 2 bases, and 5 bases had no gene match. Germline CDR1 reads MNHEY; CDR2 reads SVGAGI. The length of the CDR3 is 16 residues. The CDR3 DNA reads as TGTGCCAGCAGTTACCCGTCGGGACAGGGCTCCTACGAGCAGTACTTC. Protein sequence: CASSYPSGQGSYEQYF.

In DNA form, the CDR3 reads TGTGCCAGCAGTCAGGTGGGAGCGAACACCGGGGAGCTGTTTTTT. Amino acids: CASSQVGANTGELFF. The chain combines TRBV6-5 with TRBJ2-2; the D gene is possibly TRBD2 (5 bases). V lost 5 bases to trimming and J lost 0 bases, with 10 bases between them. Germline lookup yields CDR1 MNHEY and CDR2 SVGAGI. CDR3 length: 15 residues.

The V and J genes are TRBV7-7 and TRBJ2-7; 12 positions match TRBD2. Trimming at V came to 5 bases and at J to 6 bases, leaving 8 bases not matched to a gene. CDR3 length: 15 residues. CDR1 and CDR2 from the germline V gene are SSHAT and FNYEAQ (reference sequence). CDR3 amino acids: CASSPRLAGASEQYF. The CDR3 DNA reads TGTGCCAGCAGCCCCCGACTAGCGGGAGCTAGCGAGCAGTACTTC.

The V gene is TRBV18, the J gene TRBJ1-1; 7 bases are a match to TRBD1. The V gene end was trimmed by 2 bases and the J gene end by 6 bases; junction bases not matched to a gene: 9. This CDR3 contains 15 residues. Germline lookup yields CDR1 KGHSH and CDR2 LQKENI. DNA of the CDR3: TGTGCCAGCTCACCATGGCAGGGGGAAGGGCCTGAAGCTTTCTTT. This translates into CASSPWQGEGPEAFF.

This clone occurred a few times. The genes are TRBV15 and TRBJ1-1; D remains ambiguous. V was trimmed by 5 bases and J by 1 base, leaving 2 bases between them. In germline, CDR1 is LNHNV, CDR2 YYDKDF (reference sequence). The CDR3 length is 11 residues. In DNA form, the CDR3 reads TGTGCCACCAGCGGGAACACTGAAGCTTTCTTT. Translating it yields CATSGNTEAFF.